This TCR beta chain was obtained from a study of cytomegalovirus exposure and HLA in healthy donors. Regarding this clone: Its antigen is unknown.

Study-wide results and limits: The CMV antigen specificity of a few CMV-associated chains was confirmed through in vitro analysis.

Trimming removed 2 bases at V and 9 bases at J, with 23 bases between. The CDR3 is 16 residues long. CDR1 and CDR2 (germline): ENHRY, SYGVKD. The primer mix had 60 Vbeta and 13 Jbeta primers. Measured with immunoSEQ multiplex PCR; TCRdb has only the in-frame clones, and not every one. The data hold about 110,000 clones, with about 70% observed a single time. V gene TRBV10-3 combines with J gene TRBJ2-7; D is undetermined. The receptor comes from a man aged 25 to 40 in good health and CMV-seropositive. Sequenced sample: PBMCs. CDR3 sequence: CAISENFGVSRPRQYF. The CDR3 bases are TGTGCCATCAGTGAGAATTTCGGTGTGTCGCGGCCTCGGCAGTACTTC.